These 11 T cell receptor beta chains were all obtained from the same sample, sequenced in a study of early T cells in non-severe SARS-CoV-2 infection. One entry per CDR3 protein, called by TCRdb with MiXCR from the 5' RACE reads. The table lists more than 20,000 distinct CDR3 sequences, around 4% of them singletons. The sample consisted of whole blood. The receptors stem from an adult who was a healthcare worker with PCR-confirmed SARS-CoV-2 infection or an uninfected control (not recorded which).

This clonotype was seen repeatedly, ten times or more. This sequence joins TRBV27 and TRBJ2-1; D may be TRBD2 (6 bases). V lost 2 bases and J lost 3, with 8 bases in between. The CDR3 length is 14 residues. The germline CDR1 and CDR2 sequences are MNHEY and SMNVEV (reference sequence). The CDR3 is CASSLTDYYNEQFF. Written as DNA, the CDR3 is TGTGCCAGCAGTTTAACGGACTACTACAATGAGCAGTTCTTC.

This clonotype was observed at least ten times. The J gene is TRBJ1-3, the V gene TRBV4-2, with D maybe TRBD1 (5 bases). Germline CDR1 is LGHNA and CDR2 is YNFKEQ. The CDR3 extends over 15 amino acids. With 4 bases removed from V and 2 bases from J, the gap between germline ends came to 12 bases. CDR3: CASSRPGVTGNTIYF. The CDR3 region has the DNA TGTGCCAGCAGCCGTCCGGGGGTAACTGGAAACACCATATATTTT.

The V and J genes are TRBV7-8 and TRBJ2-2; no firm D call. The V gene lost 5 bases and the J gene lost 5 bases, with 9 bases spanning the gap. This CDR3 has 13 amino acids. Germline V CDR1 and CDR2: SGHVS, FQNEAQ. The CDR3 DNA reads TGTGCCAGCAGCCCGGTCGTGACCGGGGAGCTGTTTTTT. As protein: CASSPVVTGELFF.

This clonotype is judged medium-sized. CDR3 region: CASSSTLAGGIDTQYF. The DNA of the CDR3 is TGTGCCAGCAGTTCCACGCTAGCGGGAGGGATAGATACGCAGTATTTT. The chain is built from TRBV6-2 or TRBV6-3 and TRBJ2-3; 12 bases are a match to TRBD2. Germline CDR1 and CDR2: MNHEY and SVGEGT. The CDR3 runs 16 residues. The V segment lost 4 bases and the J segment 5 bases; nucleotides outside the gene matches: 7.

In this sample, this clonotype turned up a few times. The chain uses TRBV7-2 and TRBJ2-2; a possible D gene is TRBD1 (6 bases). V lost 5 bases to trimming and J lost 5 bases, with 18 bases between them. CDR3 length: 16 residues. Germline V gives CDR1 SGHTA, CDR2 FQGNSA. The CDR3 protein is CASSPREQGFTGELFF. In nucleotides, the CDR3 is TGTGCCAGCAGCCCACGTGAACAGGGTTTTACCGGGGAGCTGTTTTTT.

This chain connects TRBV21-1 to TRBJ1-2; the listed D gene, TRBD1, was not tested against the DNA. TRBV21-1 is designated a pseudogene. The CDR3 covers 14 residues. The CDR3 bases are TGTGCCAGCAGACCAGGGACAGTACACTATGGCTACACCTTC. Translation gives CASRPGTVHYGYTF.

This clonotype showed up many times. This rearrangement joins TRBV2 to TRBJ1-2; D might be TRBD1 (6 bases). Per the germline V gene, CDR1 is SNHLY and CDR2 is FYNNEI. This CDR3 has 14 residues. V shed 8 bases and J shed 0 bases, with 13 bases lying between them. CDR3 amino acids: CASLRQAANYGYTF. Written as DNA, the CDR3 is TGTGCCAGCCTCCGACAGGCGGCTAACTATGGCTACACCTTC.

This clonotype came up many times. The CDR3 region is CASSLGQINSPLHF. CDR3 DNA: TGCGCCAGCAGCTTGGGGCAGATAAATTCACCCCTCCACTTT. The V call is TRBV5-1, the J call TRBJ1-6; D gene ambiguous. Trimming removed 0 bases from V and 7 bases from J, with 8 bases in between. Per the germline V gene, CDR1 is SGHRS and CDR2 is YFSETQ. The CDR3 is 14 residues long.

Many counts were recorded for this clonotype. This chain links TRBV4-2 with TRBJ2-1, with TRBD2 as a possible D gene (6 bases). Germline CDR1 is LGHNA and CDR2 is YNFKEQ. This CDR3 region has 14 residues. V shed 8 bases and J shed 3 bases, with 14 bases lying between them. For the CDR3, the DNA is TGTGCCAGCTCCCAGGGCGGGGACTACAATGAGCAGTTCTTC. This translates into CASSQGGDYNEQFF.

This clonotype turned up a few times. The V call is TRBV21-1, the J call TRBJ2-5; the D call TRBD1 from the table was never checked on the DNA. TRBV21-1 is a documented pseudogene. This CDR3 has 14 residues. The CDR3: CASSNTGSQETQYF. CDR3 nucleotides: TGTGCCAGCAGCAACACAGGGTCGCAAGAGACCCAGTACTTC.

This clonotype was seen ten or more times. The chain recombines TRBV3-1 with TRBJ2-3; D is ambiguous. The germline V gene encodes CDR1 LGHDT and CDR2 YNNKEL (reference sequence). V lost 3 bases to trimming and J lost 2 bases, with 6 bases between them. This CDR3 contains 13 residues. CDR3 nucleotides: TGTGCCAGCAGCCAGTTATACACAGATACGCAGTATTTT. Amino acids: CASSQLYTDTQYF.